The clone carrying this T cell receptor beta chain was seen a handful of times. V was shortened by 5 bases and J by 4 bases, with 14 bases between the two germline ends. The V gene's germline CDR1 is LNHDA and CDR2 SQIVND (reference sequence). The CDR3 contains 14 residues. The sample comes from a study of blood T cell repertoires in COVID-19. The assay was immunoSEQ multiplex PCR, and TCRdb's table has in-frame clones only and misses some. The sample carries about 70,000 clones, about 84% recorded once. This receptor was obtained from a human donor in a cohort sampled during active COVID-19. The sequenced sample consisted of peripheral blood. The chain couples TRBV19 to TRBJ1-2; D perhaps matches TRBD1 (5 bases). The CDR3 here is CASSQGRDLYGYTF. CDR3 sequence (DNA): TGTGCCAGTAGTCAGGGAAGAGATCTCTATGGCTACACCTTC. Variable domain in full (rest from reference TRBV19 and TRBJ1-2): DGGITQSPKYLFRKEGQNVTLSCEQNLNHDAMYWYRQDPGQGLRLIYYSQIVNDFQKGDIAEGYSVSREKKESFPLTVTSAQKNPTAFYLCASSQGRDLYGYTFGSGTRLTVV.